A selection of T cell receptor beta chains follows, all from one sample in a study of CD8+ T cells in alopecia areata. Libraries were prepared by immunoSEQ multiplex PCR; TCRdb keeps only in-frame clonotypes and omits some of them. Counted here are about 97,000 clones, 41% occurring once; the ten biggest clones make up around 1.4%. The sequenced material came from CD4+ T cells sorted from blood. These receptor sequences come from a human donor with alopecia areata. Both conserved end residues are trimmed from each CDR3. The D gene is left open where the match is weak.

V	J	D	CDR3
TRBV4-3	TRBJ2-2	.	ASSQERVIPGELF
TRBV7-2	TRBJ2-3	.	ASSPSPAALSFSTDTQY
TRBV29-1	TRBJ1-2	.	SGQTGGSGYT
TRBV4-1	TRBJ2-7	.	ASSQPGRSRTYEQY
TRBV27	TRBJ2-3	TRBD2	ASSKLAVTDTQY
TRBV28	TRBJ1-5	.	ASSPALDNQPQH
TRBV5-1	TRBJ2-1	.	ASSPNLDGEQF
TRBV28	TRBJ2-3	.	ASSLYPPTDTQY
TRBV11-2	TRBJ2-5	.	ASSFSAGLYQETQY
TRBV7-2	TRBJ2-3	TRBD2	ASSLLAGGLGTDTQY
TRBV4-3	TRBJ2-2	TRBD2	ASSQGFGGANTGELF
TRBV4-1	TRBJ2-2	TRBD2	ASSQGTSGYTGELF
TRBV30	TRBJ2-7	.	AWAPGRYEQY
TRBV27	TRBJ2-2	.	ASSFSQQASGELF
TRBV4-1	TRBJ1-5	.	ASSQDPRGPQH
TRBV7-8	TRBJ2-5	.	ASSKTRALETQY
TRBV5-1	TRBJ1-1	.	ASSLGRREAF
TRBV11-3	TRBJ2-2	.	ASRSRPNTGELF
TRBV5-4	TRBJ2-1	TRBD2	ASSLGGASGSEQF
TRBV11-2	TRBJ2-7	.	ASSWAPGLYEQY
TRBV30	TRBJ2-3	.	AWSDGSTDTQY
TRBV5-6	TRBJ2-2	.	ASSFGWAVTGELF
TRBV7-2	TRBJ2-7	TRBD1	ASSLVSPGTGLSYEQY
TRBV5-1	TRBJ2-1	TRBD1	ASSLTRWGQGAREQF
TRBV11-2	TRBJ2-1	.	ASSLGQNNEQF
TRBV5-4	TRBJ2-3	.	ASSSPGGGDTQY
TRBV6-4	TRBJ2-3	.	ASSVGRGSTDTQY
TRBV7-2	TRBJ1-2	TRBD1	ASSLNRGPYYGYT
TRBV2	TRBJ1-1	TRBD1	ASSKTGSTEAF
TRBV18	TRBJ2-4	TRBD1	ASSPGQLLVKNIQY
TRBV27	TRBJ2-7	.	ASSLFPDSYEQY
TRBV29-1	TRBJ2-7	.	SVARGSSYEQY
TRBV2	TRBJ2-4	.	ASSVIAKNIQY
TRBV19	TRBJ2-7	.	ASSMGFYEQY
TRBV28	TRBJ2-4	.	ASSSDSFGGIQY
TRBV29-1	.	.	SVEDPLGGPYEQY
TRBV20-1	TRBJ1-3	.	SAPHGNTIY
TRBV7-6	TRBJ2-1	.	ASRGTRDNEQF
TRBV29-1	TRBJ2-3	.	SVETGLAIDTQY
TRBV7-9	TRBJ2-3	.	ASSLARGTDTQY
TRBV5-4	TRBJ2-2	TRBD2	ASSLAKTSAKNTGELF
TRBV4-1	TRBJ2-1	TRBD1	ASSQFSGTGKVGEQF
TRBV7-2	TRBJ2-3	TRBD2	ASRSGSGTSRYTQY
TRBV4-3	TRBJ2-3	.	ASSQEWTDNTDTQY
TRBV2	TRBJ1-5	.	ASSDRSNQPQH
TRBV29-1	TRBJ1-1	.	SVEVGSLSTEAF
TRBV19	TRBJ2-7	.	ASSINSGSYEQY
TRBV5-1	TRBJ2-5	.	ASSLGQMKQTQY
TRBV5-1	TRBJ2-1	.	ASSLDVSDNEQF
TRBV5-4	TRBJ2-1	.	ASSFRDSYNEQF
TRBV29-1	TRBJ1-2	.	SVDAQGLDYGYT
TRBV20-1	TRBJ2-5	.	SASGQRGKN
TRBV6-5	TRBJ2-2	.	ASSYAEHTGELF
TRBV15	TRBJ1-2	.	ATSRDRPGGYT
TRBV28	TRBJ2-7	TRBD1	ASSFWSRDRVEQY
TRBV4-3	TRBJ1-1	.	ASSSRQNTEAF